The text below deals with one T cell receptor beta chain. Its cognate antigen is unknown. The data belong to a study of vaccination and CD4 T cells after COVID-19. Whole-study context: Six males and four females constituted the convalescent cohort, two of whom were Hispanic. Cellular stimulation was performed using overlapping spike peptides derived from SARS-CoV-2, HCoV-NL63, HCoV-OC43 and HCoV-229E.

Trimming removed 1 base at V and 5 bases at J, with 10 bases between. This CDR3 comprises 14 residues. Germline CDR1 is SGHRS and CDR2 is YFSETQ. Treatment given: approximately nine-day PBMC culture with coronavirus spike peptide pools or control peptides (ViraFEST assay). Unexposed donor CD4+ T cells predated the COVID-19 pandemic, collected 2011-2018. PBMCs were cultured at fewer than 2.5 million per well with approximately 9.3 IU/ml IL-2 and 8 to 10 ug/ml peptide pools. CD4+ T cells that had been cultured provided DNA sequenced with the Oncomine TCR Beta short-read assay. The authors extracted genomic DNA from cultured CD4+ T cells. TCRdb re-called the PCR reads through MiXCR, storing one row per CDR3 protein. The table lists about 7,800 distinct CDR3 sequences, more than 35% of them singletons.

The sequencing input was CD4+ T cells from blood, cultured in vitro. The clonotype was recovered from a human donor in good health. This sequence joins TRBV5-1 and TRBJ2-1, with D unclear. CDR3 sequence: CASSLRWQNNEQFF. The CDR3, as DNA: TGCGCCAGCAGCTTGCGGTGGCAGAACAATGAGCAGTTCTTC.